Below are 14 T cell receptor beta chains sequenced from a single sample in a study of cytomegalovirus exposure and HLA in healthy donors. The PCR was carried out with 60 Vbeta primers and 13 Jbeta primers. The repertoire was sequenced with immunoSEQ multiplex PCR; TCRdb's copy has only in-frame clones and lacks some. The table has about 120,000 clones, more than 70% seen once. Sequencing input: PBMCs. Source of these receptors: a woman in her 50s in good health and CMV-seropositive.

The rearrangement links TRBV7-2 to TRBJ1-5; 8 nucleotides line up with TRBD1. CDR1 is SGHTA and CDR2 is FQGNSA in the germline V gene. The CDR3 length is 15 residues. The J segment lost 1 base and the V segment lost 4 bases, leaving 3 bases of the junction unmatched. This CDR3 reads CASSSGQGSNQPQHF. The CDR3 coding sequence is TGTGCCAGCAGCTCTGGACAGGGAAGCAATCAGCCCCAGCATTTT. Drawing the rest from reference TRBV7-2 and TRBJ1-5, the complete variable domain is GAGVSQSPSNKVTEKGKDVELRCDPISGHTALYWYRQSLGQGLEFLIYFQGNSAPDKSGLPSDRFSAERTGGSVSTLTIQRTQQEDSAVYLCASSSGQGSNQPQHFGDGTRLSIL.

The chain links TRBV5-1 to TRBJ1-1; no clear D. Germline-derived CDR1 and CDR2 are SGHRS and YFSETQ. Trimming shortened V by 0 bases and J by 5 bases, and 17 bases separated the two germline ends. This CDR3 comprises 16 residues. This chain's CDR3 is CASSLVGNMGRTEAFF. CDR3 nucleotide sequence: TGCGCCAGCAGCTTGGTGGGAAACATGGGGAGAACTGAAGCTTTCTTT.

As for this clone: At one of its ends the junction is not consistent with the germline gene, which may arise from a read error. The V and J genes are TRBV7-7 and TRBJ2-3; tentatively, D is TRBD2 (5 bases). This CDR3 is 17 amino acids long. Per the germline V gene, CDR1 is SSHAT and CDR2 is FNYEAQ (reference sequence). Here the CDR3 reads CASSPGPAASSTDTQYF. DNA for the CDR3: TGTGCTAGCAGCCCCGGTCCAGCGGCCTCTAGCACAGATACGCAGTATTTT. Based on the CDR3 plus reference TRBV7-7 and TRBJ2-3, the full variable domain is GAGVSQSPRYKVTKRGQDVTLRCDPISSHATLYWYQQALGQGPEFLTYFNYEAQPDKSGLPSDRFSAERPEGSISTLTIQRTEQRDSAMYRCASSPGPAASSTDTQYFGPGTRLTVL.

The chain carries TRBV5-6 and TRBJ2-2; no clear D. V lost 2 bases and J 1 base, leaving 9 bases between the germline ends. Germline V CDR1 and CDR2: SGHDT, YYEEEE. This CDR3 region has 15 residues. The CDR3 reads CASSLGRRNTGELFF. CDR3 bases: TGTGCCAGCAGCTTAGGCAGGCGGAACACCGGGGAGCTGTTTTTT. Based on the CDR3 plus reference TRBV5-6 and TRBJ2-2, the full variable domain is DAGVTQSPTHLIKTRGQQVTLRCSPKSGHDTVSWYQQALGQGPQFIFQYYEEEERQRGNFPDRFSGHQFPNYSSELNVNALLLGDSALYLCASSLGRRNTGELFFGEGSRLTVL.

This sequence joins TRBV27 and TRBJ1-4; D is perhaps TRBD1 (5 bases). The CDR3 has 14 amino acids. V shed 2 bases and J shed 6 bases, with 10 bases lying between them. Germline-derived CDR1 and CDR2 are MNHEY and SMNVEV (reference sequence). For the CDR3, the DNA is TGTGCCAGCAGTTTAAGGGGTTTCGATGAAAAACTGTTTTTT. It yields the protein CASSLRGFDEKLFF.

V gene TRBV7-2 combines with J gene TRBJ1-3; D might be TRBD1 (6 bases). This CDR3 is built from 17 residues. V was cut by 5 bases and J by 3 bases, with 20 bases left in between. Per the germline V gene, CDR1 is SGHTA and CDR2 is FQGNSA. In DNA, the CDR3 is TGTGCCAGCAGCGACGGACGTCTGGGGGCCGGTGGAAACACCATATATTTT. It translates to CASSDGRLGAGGNTIYF.

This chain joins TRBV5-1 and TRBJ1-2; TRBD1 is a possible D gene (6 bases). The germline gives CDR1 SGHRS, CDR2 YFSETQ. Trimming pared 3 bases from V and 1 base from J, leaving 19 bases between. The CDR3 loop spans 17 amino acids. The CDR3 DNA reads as TGCGCCAGCAGCTCAGTGGGGGCAGTCCGGTTTAACTATGGCTACACCTTC. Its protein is CASSSVGAVRFNYGYTF.

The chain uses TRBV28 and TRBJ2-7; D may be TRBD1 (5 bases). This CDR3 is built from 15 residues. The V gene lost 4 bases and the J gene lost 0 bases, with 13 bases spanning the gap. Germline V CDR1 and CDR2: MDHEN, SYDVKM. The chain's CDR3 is CASSYRGLISYEQYF. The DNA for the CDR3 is TGTGCCAGCAGTTATAGGGGTTTAATCTCCTACGAGCAGTACTTC.

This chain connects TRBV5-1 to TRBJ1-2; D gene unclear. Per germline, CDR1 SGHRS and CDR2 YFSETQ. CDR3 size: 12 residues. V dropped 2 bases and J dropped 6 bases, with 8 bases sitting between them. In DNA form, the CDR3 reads TGCGCCAGCAGCTTCGACGGGAATGGCTACACCTTC. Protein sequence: CASSFDGNGYTF.

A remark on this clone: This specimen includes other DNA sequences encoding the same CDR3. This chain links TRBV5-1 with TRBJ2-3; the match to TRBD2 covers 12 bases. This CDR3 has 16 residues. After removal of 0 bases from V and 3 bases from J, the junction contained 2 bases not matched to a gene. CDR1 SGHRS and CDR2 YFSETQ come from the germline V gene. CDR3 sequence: CASSLGLAGVTDTQYF. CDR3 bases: TGCGCCAGCAGCTTGGGACTAGCGGGAGTGACAGATACGCAGTATTTT.

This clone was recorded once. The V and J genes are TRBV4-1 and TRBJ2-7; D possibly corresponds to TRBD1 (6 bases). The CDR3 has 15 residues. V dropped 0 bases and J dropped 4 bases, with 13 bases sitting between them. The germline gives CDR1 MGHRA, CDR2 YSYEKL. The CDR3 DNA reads TGCGCCAGCAGCCAAGATCGAGGGACAACTTACGAGCAGTACTTC. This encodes CASSQDRGTTYEQYF.

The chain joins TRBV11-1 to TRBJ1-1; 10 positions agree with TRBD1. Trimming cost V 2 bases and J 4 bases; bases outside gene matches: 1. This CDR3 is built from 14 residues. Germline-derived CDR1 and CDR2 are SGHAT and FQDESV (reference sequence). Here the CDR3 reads CASSLWTGGTEAFF. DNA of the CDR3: TGTGCCAGCAGCTTATGGACAGGGGGCACTGAAGCTTTCTTT.

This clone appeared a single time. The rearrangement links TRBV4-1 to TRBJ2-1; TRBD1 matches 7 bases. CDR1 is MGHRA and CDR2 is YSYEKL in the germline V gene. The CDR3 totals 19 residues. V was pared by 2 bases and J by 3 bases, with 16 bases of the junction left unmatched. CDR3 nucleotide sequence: TGCGCCAGCAGCCAATCAACGCGACAGGGACAGCGCGACTACAATGAGCAGTTCTTC. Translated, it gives CASSQSTRQGQRDYNEQFF.

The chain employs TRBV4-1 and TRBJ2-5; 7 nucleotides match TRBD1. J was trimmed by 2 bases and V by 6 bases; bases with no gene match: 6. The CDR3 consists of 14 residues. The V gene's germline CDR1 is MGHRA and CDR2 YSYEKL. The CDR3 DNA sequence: TGCGCCAGCAGTCGGACAGGATTACAAGAGACCCAGTACTTC. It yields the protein CASSRTGLQETQYF.